This TCR beta chain stems from a study of early T cells in non-severe SARS-CoV-2 infection. The overall study: Sequencing of bulk RNA from unsorted whole blood was done, without chain pairing. Study-wide results and caveats: Anti-spike CD8 specificities were favored by VDJdb matching, whose results missed private and CD4 specificities.

This clonotype was found many times. Its antigen remains unidentified. The CDR3 length is 13 residues. Trimming took off 6 bases at V and 13 bases at J, with 16 bases between the two ends. Germline V gene sequence: CDR1 MNHNY, CDR2 SVGAGI (reference sequence). One entry per CDR3 protein results from TCRdb running MiXCR on the 5' RACE reads. The data contain around 50,000 distinct CDR3 sequences, about 4% of them singletons. This chain uses TRBV6-6 with TRBJ1-6, with a tentative D call TRBD1 (5 bases). The specimen sequenced was whole blood. This clonotype originated in an adult who was a healthcare worker with PCR-confirmed SARS-CoV-2 infection or an uninfected control (not recorded which). The CDR3 loop is CASRGTAFEPLHF. In DNA form, the CDR3 reads TGTGCCAGCAGGGGGACCGCTTTTGAGCCCCTCCACTTT.